Only a few counts were recorded for the clone carrying this T cell receptor (beta chain). CDR1 and CDR2 (germline): SGHDT, YYEEEE. V gave up 5 bases and J gave up 4 bases, with 15 bases separating them. The CDR3 covers 14 residues. Then a second PCR, running about 6 to 12 cycles, was carried out with a sample-barcoded 5' primer and a J-beta primer mix. TCRdb re-derived calls from the 5' RACE reads in MiXCR, one entry per CDR3 protein. The sample carries about 1.1 million distinct CDR3 sequences, more than 30% recorded once. These data originate in a study of blood T cells in healthy people across ages. In terms of origin and age, donors were healthy Caucasian individuals from Russia aged roughly 6 to 95. The draw of peripheral blood yielded 8.5 to 10 milliliters from each donor.

The material sequenced was blood. This chain uses TRBV5-6 with TRBJ1-1; D gene ambiguous. The TCR was taken from a man in his late teens or twenties in good health. The CDR3 sequence: CASSYPTAGTEAFF. In nucleotides, the CDR3 is TGTGCCAGCAGTTACCCTACGGCGGGCACTGAAGCTTTCTTT. The whole variable domain, remainder taken from reference TRBV5-6 and TRBJ1-1, is DAGVTQSPTHLIKTRGQQVTLRCSPKSGHDTVSWYQQALGQGPQFIFQYYEEEERQRGNFPDRFSGHQFPNYSSELNVNALLLGDSALYLCASSYPTAGTEAFFGQGTRLTVV.